This is a list of T cell receptor beta chains from one sample in a study of beta chain features in type 1 diabetes. Libraries were prepared by immunoSEQ multiplex PCR; TCRdb keeps only in-frame clonotypes and omits some of them. The data show 250,000 to 350,000 clones, approximately 16% seen once. The specimen sequenced was naive CD4+ T cells from blood. Source of these receptors: a man aged 18 to 30 with type 1 diabetes. The CDR3 runs from the conserved cysteine through the conserved F or W. The D gene is left open where the match is weak. Expanded clones get a size class; other rows say once, few or many, or leave the size out.

TRBJ2-3,TRBV7-2,TRBD2,NA,TGTGCCAGCAGCTTAGCGGGACTAGGCACAGATACGCAGTATTTT,CASSLAGLGTDTQYF
TRBJ2-7,TRBV28,NA,few,TGTGCCAGCAGTTTAATGAGCGAGCAGTACTTC,CASSLMSEQYF
TRBJ2-1,TRBV27,NA,NA,TGTGCCAGCAGTTTTATTGCGGGCCCCGAGAGCAATGAGCAGTTCTTC,CASSFIAGPESNEQFF
TRBJ1-5,TRBV7-2,TRBD1,few,TGTGCCAGCAGCCCTGACGGGACAGGAGGGTATCAGCCCCAGCATTTT,CASSPDGTGGYQPQHF
TRBJ2-2,TRBV27,NA,NA,TGTGCCAGCAGTTCCGCGTTCCCCGGGGAGCTGTTTTTT,CASSSAFPGELFF
TRBJ2-3,TRBV10-2,NA,NA,TGCGCCAGCAACCGGGGGTTCAGCACAGATACGCAGTATTTT,CASNRGFSTDTQYF
TRBJ2-5,TRBV27,NA,NA,TGTGCCCCGCGGGGAAGAGAGACCCAGTACTTC,CAPRGRETQYF
TRBJ1-3,TRBV19,TRBD1,few,TGTGCCAGTAGTATCTGGACAGGCCGCGGAAACACCATATATTTT,CASSIWTGRGNTIYF
TRBJ2-7,TRBV2,TRBD1,few,TGTGCCAGCAGTGCAGGACAGGGCGTGCACGAGCAGTACTTC,CASSAGQGVHEQYF
TRBJ2-2,TRBV5-1,NA,few,TGCGCCAGCAGCTTGGATCCAGGGGTCACCGGGGAGCTGTTTTTT,CASSLDPGVTGELFF
TRBJ1-5,TRBV30,NA,NA,TGTGCCTGGAGCCCAGGGTATGTGCAGCCCCAGCATTTT,CAWSPGYVQPQHF
TRBJ2-5,TRBV9,TRBD2,NA,TGTGCCAGCAGTGCCGGGACTAGCGGCTACCAAGAGACCCAGTACTTC,CASSAGTSGYQETQYF
TRBJ2-3,TRBV29-1,TRBD1,NA,TGCAGCGTTGGGGACAGGTCCTTAAGAGATACGCAGTATTTT,CSVGDRSLRDTQYF
TRBJ1-3,TRBV28,NA,NA,TGTGCCAGCATTACCCGGGGCTCTGGAAACACCATATATTTT,CASITRGSGNTIYF
TRBJ2-5,TRBV11-2,TRBD1,NA,TGTGCCAGCAGCCCCCCGAGGGACAGAAGAGAGACCCAGTACTTC,CASSPPRDRRETQYF
TRBJ2-7,TRBV6-1,TRBD1,few,TGTGCCAGCAGCCCGGGACAGTCCTACGAGCAGTACTTC,CASSPGQSYEQYF
TRBJ2-1,TRBV9,TRBD2,few,TGTGCCAGCAGCGTTCTAGCGGGGGGACCCTACAATGAGCAGTTCTTC,CASSVLAGGPYNEQFF
TRBJ2-3,TRBV5-8,NA,NA,TGTGCCAGCAGCACTCTAGATACGCAGTATTTT,CASSTLDTQYF
TRBJ2-1,TRBV9,TRBD2,NA,TGTGCCAGCAGCCTTGGGACTAGCGGGGGTCACTACAATGAGCAGTTCTTC,CASSLGTSGGHYNEQFF
TRBJ2-3,TRBV11-3,TRBD2,few,TGTGCCAGCAGCTTAGGACTAGCGGGCGGGCGCAGTACGCAGTATTTT,CASSLGLAGGRSTQYF
TRBJ1-1,TRBV5-4,TRBD1,few,TGTGCCAGCAGCTTGGACAGGGGTGGCACTGAAGCTTTCTTT,CASSLDRGGTEAFF
TRBJ2-2,TRBV7-6,TRBD2,NA,TGTGCCAGCAGCGGCGGACTAGCGGGAAGGTTTTCTAACACCGGGGAGCTGTTTTTT,CASSGGLAGRFSNTGELFF
TRBJ2-4,TRBV12-5,NA,NA,TGTGCTAGTGGACCAAAAATTCTAGAAGATATAAACATTCAGTACTTC,CASGPKILEDINIQYF
TRBJ1-2,TRBV6-5,NA,NA,TGTGCCAGCAGTTACTCACCAGAAATTAACTATGGCTACACCTTC,CASSYSPEINYGYTF
TRBJ2-7,TRBV11-2,NA,NA,TGTGCCAGCAGCTTAGCCCCCAGAACGGGGCAGTACTTC,CASSLAPRTGQYF
TRBJ2-1,TRBV5-1,TRBD2,NA,TGCGCCAGCAGCTTGGGATGGGAGGGCCGTAAGAGGGAGCAGTTCTTC,CASSLGWEGRKREQFF
TRBJ2-7,TRBV10-3,NA,few,TGTGCCATCAGTGAGACCTACAGGGACGGCGAGCAGTACTTC,CAISETYRDGEQYF
TRBJ1-5,TRBV2,NA,few,TGTGCCAGCAGTGAAGATGGCAGCAATCAGCCCCAGCATTTT,CASSEDGSNQPQHF
TRBJ1-1,TRBV5-1,NA,NA,TGCGCCAGCAGCTTTATTAGGAACACTGAAGCTTTCTTT,CASSFIRNTEAFF
TRBJ1-1,TRBV10-2,NA,once,TGCGCCAGCAGTGACAGGGTGAACACTGAAGCTTTCTTT,CASSDRVNTEAFF
TRBJ2-5,TRBV27,TRBD1,few,TGTGCCAGCAGGGGGGACAGCCAAGAGACCCAGTACTTC,CASRGDSQETQYF
TRBJ1-5,TRBV30,TRBD1,NA,TGTGCCTGGAGTGCGGGACAGGGGGGCCAGCCCCAGCATTTT,CAWSAGQGGQPQHF
TRBJ2-7,TRBV29-1,TRBD2,NA,TGCAGCGTTGGAAGGAGACTAGCGGGAGACGAGCAGTACTTC,CSVGRRLAGDEQYF
TRBJ2-1,TRBV5-4,NA,few,TGTGCCAGCAGCTTGGGAGGGATGGGCTACAATGAGCAGTTCTTC,CASSLGGMGYNEQFF
TRBJ1-2,TRBV9,NA,few,TGTGCCAGCAGCCCGCACAGGGCGGTGAGTGGCTACACCTTC,CASSPHRAVSGYTF
TRBJ2-7,TRBV27,TRBD2,NA,TGTGCCAGCAGTCCCTCTGATGCTAGCGGGAGGATGCAGTACTTC,CASSPSDASGRMQYF
TRBJ1-2,TRBV28,TRBD1,few,TGTGCCAGCAGTTCGGGACAGACCTATGGCTACACCTTC,CASSSGQTYGYTF
TRBJ2-1,TRBV5-1,TRBD2,NA,TGCGCCAGCAGCAAGTGGGGGCCTAGCGGGGAGAATGAGCAGTTCTTC,CASSKWGPSGENEQFF
TRBJ1-2,TRBV5-6,NA,NA,TGTGCCAGCAGCTACAGGGCTCACTATGGCTACACCTTC,CASSYRAHYGYTF
TRBJ2-2,TRBV4-2,NA,NA,TGTGCCAGCAGCCGCAACATGAACACCGGGGAGCTGTTTTTT,CASSRNMNTGELFF
TRBJ2-5,TRBV29-1,NA,NA,TGCAGCGTTGTGCGGGACGCCGAAGAGACCCAGTACTTC,CSVVRDAEETQYF
TRBJ2-3,TRBV30,NA,NA,TGTGCCTGGAGTACCCCCCTAGAGCCTCCGGGGACGCAGTATTTT,CAWSTPLEPPGTQYF
TRBJ2-1,TRBV28,TRBD2,few,TGTGCCAGCAGTTTCTGGACTAGCGGGAGGATCAATGAGCAGTTCTTC,CASSFWTSGRINEQFF
TRBJ1-1,TRBV28,NA,once,TGTGCCAGCAGTCGAGGTTTGAACACTGAAGCTTTCTTT,CASSRGLNTEAFF
TRBJ2-3,TRBV9,NA,few,TGTGCCAGCAGCGCCGAGGCCCGATTATGGAGCACAGATACGCAGTATTTT,CASSAEARLWSTDTQYF
TRBJ2-1,TRBV7-9,TRBD1,NA,TGTGCCAGCAGACCCCTGCCGGGACAGGAGATATACAATGAGCAGTTCTTC,CASRPLPGQEIYNEQFF
TRBJ2-3,TRBV4-1,TRBD2,few,TGCGCCAGCAGCCGACTAGCGGGGGGAGGGGATACGCAGTATTTT,CASSRLAGGGDTQYF
TRBJ1-1,TRBV5-1,TRBD1,NA,TGCGCCAGCAGCCCAACAGGGGCCTCGAACACTGAAGCTTTCTTT,CASSPTGASNTEAFF
TRBJ2-7,TRBV7-2,TRBD1,NA,TGTGCCAGCAGCTTAGGTCCAGGGGGCTACGAGCAGTACTTC,CASSLGPGGYEQYF
TRBJ1-2,TRBV11-2,NA,NA,TGTGCCAGCAGCTTATCTCAGGGATCCAACTATGGCTACACCTTC,CASSLSQGSNYGYTF
TRBJ2-5,TRBV5-4,NA,few,TGTGCCAGCAGCTTATCGCAGTCGGAGACCCAGTACTTC,CASSLSQSETQYF
TRBJ2-7,TRBV29-1,TRBD2,few,TGCAGCGTTGGGAGCCAGGGTAATAGGCGGGGGGACTCCTACGAGCAGTACTTC,CSVGSQGNRRGDSYEQYF
TRBJ1-6,TRBV27,NA,few,TGTGCCAGCAGTTTTGGTGGGGGGGCACCCCTCCACTTT,CASSFGGGAPLHF
TRBJ1-1,TRBV4-1,TRBD1,NA,TGCGCCAGCAGCCAATACGGACAGGGGTACACTGAAGCTTTCTTT,CASSQYGQGYTEAFF
TRBJ2-7,TRBV7-2,TRBD1,few,TGTGCCAGCAGCTTAGCTCCGGGGACAGGGAGCACCTACGAGCAGTACTTC,CASSLAPGTGSTYEQYF
TRBJ2-1,TRBV7-9,TRBD2,NA,TGTGCCAGCAGCACACTAGCGGGGGGTTACAATGAGCAGTTCTTC,CASSTLAGGYNEQFF
TRBJ2-5,TRBV7-7,TRBD1,few,TGTGCCAGCAGCCGAGACAGGGTAGAGACCCAGTACTTC,CASSRDRVETQYF